These 10 T cell receptor beta chains were all obtained from the same sample, sequenced in a study of identical twins. TCRdb analysed the 5' RACE reads with MiXCR anew, one entry per CDR3 protein. The profile shows hundreds of thousands of distinct CDR3 sequences, 6% to 6.5% of them singletons. Source material: naive T cells sorted from blood. The source of these receptors is a young man in good health.

This clonotype was detected many times. The genes are TRBV10-3 and TRBJ2-1, with a possible D match to TRBD2 (6 bases). CDR3 length: 16 residues. Germline values: CDR1 ENHRY, CDR2 SYGVKD. Trimming took 3 bases from V and 0 from J, leaving 12 bases between them. CDR3 sequence reads: CAISDPTRSSYNEQFF. In DNA form, the CDR3 reads TGTGCCATCAGTGACCCGACTAGAAGCTCCTACAATGAGCAGTTCTTC.

The CDR3 spells CATSDSTTSGTQYF. In DNA form, the CDR3 reads TGTGCCACCAGTGATTCGACCACAAGTGGTACCCAGTACTTC. The chain recombines TRBV24-1 with TRBJ2-5; no reliable D call. V dropped 2 bases and J dropped 8 bases, with 14 bases sitting between them. Germline values: CDR1 KGHDR, CDR2 SFDVKD. CDR3 size: 14 residues.

This clonotype was counted at least ten times. The CDR3 DNA is TGTGCCAGCAGTCCAGCGACAGCGGGGCATAATGAAAAACTGTTTTTT. Protein: CASSPATAGHNEKLFF. This chain links TRBV12-3 or TRBV12-4 with TRBJ1-4, with a weak D call TRBD1 (5 bases). This CDR3 contains 16 residues. Trimming pared 5 bases from V and 4 bases from J, leaving 17 bases between.

At least ten counts were recorded for this clonotype. This rearrangement joins TRBV29-1 to TRBJ2-2; 14 nucleotides match TRBD2. With V trimmed by 7 bases and J by 4 bases, 11 bases remained unmatched. Germline V gene lookup returns CDR1 SQVTM and CDR2 ANQGSEA. This CDR3 spans 17 amino acids. CDR3 coding DNA: TGCAGCGCAATGGGACTAGCGGGAGTACAATCCACCGGGGAGCTGTTTTTT. Its translation is CSAMGLAGVQSTGELFF.

At least ten counts were recorded for this clonotype. This chain links TRBV12-3 or TRBV12-4 with TRBJ1-1; 8 bases map to TRBD1. This CDR3 has 13 amino acids. Unmatched junction bases numbered 5, after V lost 5 bases and J lost 6 bases. The CDR3 DNA is TGTGCCAGCAGTACGCCACAGGGGGCTGAAGCTTTCTTT. Translating it yields CASSTPQGAEAFF.

A note on this clonotype: A junction end diverges from the germline sequence, so it may reflect a read error. This chain joins TRBV19 and TRBJ2-3, with TRBD1 identical over 10 bases. The germline gives CDR1 LNHDA, CDR2 SQIVND (reference sequence). This CDR3 spans 14 amino acids. The CDR3 is CASSDRGRTETQYF. CDR3 DNA: TGTGCCAGTAGTGACAGGGGGCGCACAGAAACGCAGTATTTT.

The rearrangement links TRBV7-2 to TRBJ1-1, with a weak D call TRBD1 (6 bases). The CDR3 loop spans 17 amino acids. Germline V gene lookup returns CDR1 SGHTA and CDR2 FQGNSA. The V end was cut by 2 bases, the J end by 1 base, with 17 bases between. The CDR3: CASSLPVGTTENTEAFF. The CDR3 DNA reads as TGTGCCAGCAGCTTACCGGTGGGGACAACCGAGAACACTGAAGCTTTCTTT.

This clonotype was counted many times. The J gene is TRBJ1-1, the V gene TRBV15; D uncertain. The CDR3 contains 12 residues. The germline CDR1 and CDR2 sequences are LNHNV and YYDKDF (reference sequence). Trimming stripped 4 bases from V and 4 bases from J, with 7 bases between. CDR3 sequence: CATSNSPTEAFF. The DNA of the CDR3 is TGTGCCACCAGCAACAGTCCCACTGAAGCTTTCTTT.

This clonotype was counted ten times or more. The rearrangement joins TRBV29-1 to TRBJ2-1; D is unresolved. Per germline, CDR1 SQVTM and CDR2 ANQGSEA. This CDR3 has 12 amino acids. V was shortened by 5 bases and J by 9 bases, with 14 bases between the two germline ends. For the CDR3, the DNA is TGCAGCGTTTTGGACCTCGTCGGTGAGCAGTTCTTC. Encoded protein: CSVLDLVGEQFF.

This clonotype was observed many times. The chain combines TRBV29-1 with TRBJ2-1; D is possibly TRBD1 (5 bases). The germline V gene has CDR1 SQVTM and CDR2 ANQGSEA. The CDR3 is made up of 13 amino acids. Trimming took off 5 bases at V and 0 bases at J, with 8 bases between the two ends. This CDR3 is CSVTGGSYNEQFF. Here the CDR3 DNA reads TGCAGCGTTACAGGCGGCTCCTACAATGAGCAGTTCTTC.